The present T cell receptor (beta chain) was sequenced within a study of blood T cell repertoires in COVID-19. Original data processing: Nucleated cell number was recorded as an estimate derived from reference gene primer amplification. Generated by immunoSEQ multiplex PCR, the TCRdb table keeps only in-frame clones and is missing some. From that table come the V and J calls and clone size; the DNA was used to work out D and trimming. This repertoire shows about 78,000 clones, around nine tenths found once; its top ten account for around 5%. This CDR3 comprises 15 residues. The ends lost 1 base at V and 7 bases at J; junction bases unmatched: 5. Germline CDR1 reads LGHDT; CDR2 reads YNNKEL (reference sequence).

The V and J genes are TRBV3-1 (or the pseudogene TRBV3-2) and TRBJ1-4; TRBD1 matches 8 bases. The clonotype was recovered from a woman at least 80 years old with active or convalescent COVID-19. The sequenced sample consisted of peripheral blood. CDR3 DNA sequence: TGTGCCAGCAGCCAAGCCGGGACAGGAAGTGAAAAACTGTTTTTT. This gives the protein CASSQAGTGSEKLFF.